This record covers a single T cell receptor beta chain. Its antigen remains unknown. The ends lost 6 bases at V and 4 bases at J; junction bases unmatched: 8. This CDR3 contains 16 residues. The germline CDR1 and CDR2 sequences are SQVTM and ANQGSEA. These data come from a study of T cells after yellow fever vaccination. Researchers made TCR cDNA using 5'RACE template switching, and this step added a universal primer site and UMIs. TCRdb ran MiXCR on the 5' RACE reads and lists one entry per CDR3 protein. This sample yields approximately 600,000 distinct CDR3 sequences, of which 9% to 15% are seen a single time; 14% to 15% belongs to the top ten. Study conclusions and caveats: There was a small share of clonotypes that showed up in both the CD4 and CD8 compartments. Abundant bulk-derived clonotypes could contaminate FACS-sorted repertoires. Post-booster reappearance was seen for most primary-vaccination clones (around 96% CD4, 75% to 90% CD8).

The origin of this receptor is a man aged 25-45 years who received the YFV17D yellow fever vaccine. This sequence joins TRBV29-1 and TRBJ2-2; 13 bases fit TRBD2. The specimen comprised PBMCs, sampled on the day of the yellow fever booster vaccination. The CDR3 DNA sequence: TGCAGCGTGACGACTAGCGGGAGGAAGAGCACCGGGGAGCTGTTTTTT. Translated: CSVTTSGRKSTGELFF.